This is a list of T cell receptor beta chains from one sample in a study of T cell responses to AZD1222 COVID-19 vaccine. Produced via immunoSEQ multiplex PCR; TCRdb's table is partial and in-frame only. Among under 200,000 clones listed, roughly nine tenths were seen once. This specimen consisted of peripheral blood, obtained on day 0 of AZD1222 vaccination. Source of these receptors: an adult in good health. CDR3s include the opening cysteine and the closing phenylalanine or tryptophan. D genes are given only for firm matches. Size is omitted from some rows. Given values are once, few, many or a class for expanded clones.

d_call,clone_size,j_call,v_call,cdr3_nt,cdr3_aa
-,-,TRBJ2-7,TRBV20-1,TGCAGTGCTAGTCCCCCGGAATACTCCTACGAGCAGTACTTC,CSASPPEYSYEQYF
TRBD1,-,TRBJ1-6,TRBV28,TGTGCCAGCAGTCCCGCGACAGGGTACGGCGTATCACCCCTCCACTTT,CASSPATGYGVSPLHF
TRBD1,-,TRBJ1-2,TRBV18,TGTGCCAGCTCACCCCTCGACAGGGGAGGTTATGGCTACACCTTC,CASSPLDRGGYGYTF
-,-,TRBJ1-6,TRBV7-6,TGTGCCAGCAGCTTTGGGCGGACGGATAATTCACCCCTCCACTTT,CASSFGRTDNSPLHF
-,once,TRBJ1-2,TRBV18,TGTGCCAGCTCACCACAAGAAAGGGACTATGGCTACACCTTC,CASSPQERDYGYTF
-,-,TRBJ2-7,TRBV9,TGTGCCAGCAGTGACAGGCGACCGGTAGGATACGAGCAGTACTTC,CASSDRRPVGYEQYF
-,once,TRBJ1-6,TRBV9,TGTGCCAGCAGCTATTCCCCCGGTAATTCACCCCTCCACTTT,CASSYSPGNSPLHF
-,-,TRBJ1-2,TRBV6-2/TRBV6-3,TGTGCCAGCAGTTTGGATCCGGGACACTTCCTGAACTATGGCTACACCTTC,CASSLDPGHFLNYGYTF
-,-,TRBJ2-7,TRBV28,TGTGCCAGCAGTTTTCGACGCCCACCATACGAGCAGTACTTC,CASSFRRPPYEQYF
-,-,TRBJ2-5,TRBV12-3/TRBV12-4,TGTGCCAGCAGCTTAATACGGGAGACCCAGTACTTC,CASSLIRETQYF
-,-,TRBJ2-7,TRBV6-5,TGTGCCAGCGCCCCCCGGGACGGAACCTACGAGCAGTACTTC,CASAPRDGTYEQYF
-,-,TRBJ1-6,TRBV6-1,TGTGCCAGCAGTGAAGCGCTCGATAGGTATAATTCACCCCTCCACTTT,CASSEALDRYNSPLHF
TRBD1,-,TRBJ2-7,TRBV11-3,TGTGCCAGCAGCTTAGAGGGACAGGAACTCTACGAGCAGTACTTC,CASSLEGQELYEQYF
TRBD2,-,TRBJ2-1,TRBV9,TGTGCCAGCACCCGCGGGGGGTCCTACAATGAGCAGTTCTTC,CASTRGGSYNEQFF
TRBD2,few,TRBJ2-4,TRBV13,TGTGCCAGCAGCACAACTAGCGGGGGTTTAAAAAACATTCAGTACTTC,CASSTTSGGLKNIQYF
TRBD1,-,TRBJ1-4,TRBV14,TGTGCCAGCAGCCCGCAGGGGGTTCGGAAGAAACTGTTTTTT,CASSPQGVRKKLFF
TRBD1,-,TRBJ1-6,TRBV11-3,TGTGCCAGCAGCCCTCGCACAGGGGCAAATTCACCCCTCCACTTT,CASSPRTGANSPLHF
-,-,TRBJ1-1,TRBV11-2,TGTGCCAGCAGCTTAGGCCCAGGGCTTAACACTGAAGCTTTCTTT,CASSLGPGLNTEAFF
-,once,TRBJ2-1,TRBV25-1,TGTGCCAGCAGTGTTTCCGGTTACAATGAGCAGTTCTTC,CASSVSGYNEQFF
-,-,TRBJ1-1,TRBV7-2,TGTGCCAGCAGCTTAAGAGGTAACACTGAAGCTTTCTTT,CASSLRGNTEAFF
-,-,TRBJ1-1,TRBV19,TGTGCCAGTACCCCTAGGTGGGGGCTCACTGAAGCTTTCTTT,CASTPRWGLTEAFF
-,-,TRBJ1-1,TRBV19,TGTGCCACCACTTGGGCAGGGAACATGAACACTGAAGCTTTCTTT,CATTWAGNMNTEAFF
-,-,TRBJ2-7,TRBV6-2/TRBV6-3,TGTGCCAGCAGCTTGCCCGAAGCACCCCGCGAGCAGTACTTC,CASSLPEAPREQYF
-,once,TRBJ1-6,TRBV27,TGTGCCAGCACCTACCTTGGGGCAGGAAGGGATTCACCCCTCCACTTT,CASTYLGAGRDSPLHF
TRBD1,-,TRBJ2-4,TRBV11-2,TGTGCCAGCAGCCCCCCCAGCCGGACAGGTCCACAGTACTTC,CASSPPSRTGPQYF
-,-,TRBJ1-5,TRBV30,TGTGCCTGGACCACCGACAGGACCAATCAGCCCCAGCATTTT,CAWTTDRTNQPQHF
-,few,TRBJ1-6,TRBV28,TGTGCCAGCACCGAATCGGCGGGCCCGCGGTCACCCCTCCACTTT,CASTESAGPRSPLHF
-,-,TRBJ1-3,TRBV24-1,TGTGCCACCAGTGGCCCTGGAAACACCATATATTTT,CATSGPGNTIYF
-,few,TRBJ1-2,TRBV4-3,TGCGCCAGCAGCCAGCAGGGCTCCTATGGCTACACCTTC,CASSQQGSYGYTF
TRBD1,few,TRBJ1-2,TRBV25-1,TGTGCCAGCAACAAAGGGACAGGGGATGGCTACACCTTC,CASNKGTGDGYTF
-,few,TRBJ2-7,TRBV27,TGTGCCAGCAGACAGGGTCCTTATAAGTACGAGCAGTACTTC,CASRQGPYKYEQYF
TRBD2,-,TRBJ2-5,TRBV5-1,TGCGCCAGCAGCCCGGGACTAGCGGGGGGGACCATCCAAGAGACCCAGTACTTC,CASSPGLAGGTIQETQYF
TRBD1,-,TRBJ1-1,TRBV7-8,TGTGCCAGCAGCCCTCACCTGACAGGGGGCTTTTCCAACACTGAAGCTTTCTTT,CASSPHLTGGFSNTEAFF
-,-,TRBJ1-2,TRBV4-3,TGCGCCAGCAGCCAATCAAGGGGCGCGGTTCAGGGTGGCTACACCTTC,CASSQSRGAVQGGYTF
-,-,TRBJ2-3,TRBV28,TGTGCCAGCAGTTACCCCCCACCGCGCACAGATACGCAGTATTTT,CASSYPPPRTDTQYF
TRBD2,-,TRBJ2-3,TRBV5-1,TGCGCCAGCAGCTTGGGCCTAGCGGGGAAAGATACGCAGTATTTT,CASSLGLAGKDTQYF
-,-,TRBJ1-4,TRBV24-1,TGTGCCACCAGTGACAGTAATGAAAAACTGTTTTTT,CATSDSNEKLFF
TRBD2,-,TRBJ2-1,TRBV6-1,TGTGCCAGCATGTGGACTAGCGGGATTAATGAGCAGTTCTTC,CASMWTSGINEQFF
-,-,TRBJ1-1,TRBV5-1,TGCGCCAGCAAATCCCGGGTAATGAACACTGAAGCTTTCTTT,CASKSRVMNTEAFF
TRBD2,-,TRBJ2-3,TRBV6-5,TGTGCCAGCTGCGTGGTAGCGGGGGGGGGAGATACGCAGTATTTT,CASCVVAGGGDTQYF
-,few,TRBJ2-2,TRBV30,TGTGCCTGGAGTGTGTTAGCGTTTAACGGGGAGCTGTTTTTT,CAWSVLAFNGELFF